This T cell receptor beta chain was observed in a study of blood T cell repertoires in COVID-19. Generated by immunoSEQ multiplex PCR, the TCRdb table keeps only in-frame clones and is missing some. The sample lists roughly 220,000 clones, less than 85% seen once, with around 5.1% in the top ten. This clone was counted a few times. The CDR3 covers 17 residues. V shed 9 bases and J 7 bases; nucleotides not matched to a gene: 17. Germline values: CDR1 LNHDA, CDR2 SQIVND (reference sequence). Source material: peripheral blood. The receptor comes from a woman in her seventies with acute or convalescent COVID-19. This chain links TRBV19 with TRBJ1-5; 11 bases agree with TRBD1. The CDR3 nucleotides read TGTGCCAGAGTCGACGAGACACGGGACAGGGGGAGACAGCCCCAGCATTTT. It is translated as CARVDETRDRGRQPQHF.